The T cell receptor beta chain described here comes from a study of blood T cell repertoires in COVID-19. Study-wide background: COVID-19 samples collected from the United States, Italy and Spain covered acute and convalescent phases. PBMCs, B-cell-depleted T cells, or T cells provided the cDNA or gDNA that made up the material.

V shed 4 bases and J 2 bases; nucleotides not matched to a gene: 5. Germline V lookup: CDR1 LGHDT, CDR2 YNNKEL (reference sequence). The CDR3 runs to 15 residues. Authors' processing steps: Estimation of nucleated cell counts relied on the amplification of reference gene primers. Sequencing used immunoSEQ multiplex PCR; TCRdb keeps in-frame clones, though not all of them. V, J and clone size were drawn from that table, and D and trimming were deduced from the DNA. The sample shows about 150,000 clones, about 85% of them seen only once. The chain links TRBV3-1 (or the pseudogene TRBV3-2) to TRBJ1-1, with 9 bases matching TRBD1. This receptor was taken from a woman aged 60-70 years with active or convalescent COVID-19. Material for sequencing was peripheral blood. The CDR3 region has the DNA TGTGCCAGCAGCCCAACAGGGGGCCAAAACACTGAAGCTTTCTTT. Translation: CASSPTGGQNTEAFF.